These 5 T cell receptor beta chains were all obtained from the same sample, sequenced in a study of blood T cell repertoires in COVID-19. The repertoire was sequenced with immunoSEQ multiplex PCR; TCRdb's copy has only in-frame clones and lacks some. Among approximately 280,000 clones listed, roughly 85% were seen once. The specimen was peripheral blood. The receptor source for this set is a man aged 50 or older with active or convalescent COVID-19.

The chain employs TRBV5-1 and TRBJ2-1; 11 bases are a match to TRBD2. The germline V gene has CDR1 SGHRS and CDR2 YFSETQ. The length of the CDR3 is 15 residues. J was trimmed by 6 bases and V by 3 bases; bases with no gene match: 5. CDR3 protein: CASSYTSGSFNEQFF. In DNA, the CDR3 is TGCGCCAGCAGCTACACTAGCGGGAGCTTCAATGAGCAGTTCTTC.

In its sample, this clone was seen a few times. This chain links TRBV9 with TRBJ1-3; D is unclear. The CDR3 contains 12 residues. V gave up 4 bases and J gave up 9 bases, with 11 bases separating them. CDR1 is SGDLS and CDR2 is YYNGEE in the germline V gene. This CDR3 is CASSSARGTIYF. DNA for the CDR3: TGTGCCAGCAGCTCAGCCCGGGGCACCATATATTTT.

The J gene is TRBJ1-3, the V gene TRBV6-5, with D possibly being TRBD1 (6 bases). This CDR3 has 13 amino acids. Trimming left V 8 bases short and J 4 bases short, with 12 bases between. Germline CDR1 and CDR2: MNHEY and SVGAGI. CDR3 protein: CASEQGGGNTIYF. The CDR3, as DNA: TGTGCCAGCGAACAGGGCGGCGGAAACACCATATATTTT.

The V and J genes are TRBV4-2 and TRBJ2-1; D ambiguous. This CDR3 is built from 16 residues. Looked up from germline, CDR1 is LGHNA and CDR2 is YNFKEQ. V was trimmed by 1 base and J by 0 bases, leaving 10 bases between them. The CDR3 nucleotides are TGTGCCAGCAGCCAAGGACCAGGAAGCTCCTACAATGAGCAGTTCTTC. Its translation is CASSQGPGSSYNEQFF.

For this clone: This specimen includes other DNA sequences encoding the same CDR3. The chain is built from TRBV5-6 and TRBJ2-5; tentative D call: TRBD2 (5 bases). This CDR3 has 12 residues. Per the germline V gene, CDR1 is SGHDT and CDR2 is YYEEEE. Trimming left V 0 bases short and J 5 bases short, with 5 bases between. The CDR3 protein is CASSLAGETQYF. In nucleotides, the CDR3 is TGTGCCAGCAGCTTGGCGGGGGAGACCCAGTACTTC.